What follows are 32 T cell receptor beta chains derived from one specimen sequenced in a study of cytomegalovirus exposure and HLA in healthy donors. The PCR contained 60 Vbeta and 13 Jbeta primers. Libraries were prepared by immunoSEQ multiplex PCR; TCRdb keeps only in-frame clonotypes and omits some of them. Counted here are 95,000 to 150,000 clones, around two thirds occurring once; the ten biggest clones make up 8% to 9%. Sequenced: PBMCs. Every receptor here comes from a woman in her thirties or forties in good health and CMV-seropositive.

The chain recombines TRBV12-5 with TRBJ2-1; 7 nucleotides agree with TRBD1. J was trimmed by 4 bases and V by 2 bases; bases with no gene match: 5. Germline V gives CDR1 LGHNT, CDR2 FRNRAP. This CDR3 comprises 15 residues. The CDR3 spells CASGLPGQVYNEQFF. The CDR3 DNA reads TGTGCTAGTGGTTTGCCAGGACAGGTTTACAATGAGCAGTTCTTC. The entire variable domain, with the rest obtained from reference TRBV12-5 and TRBJ2-1, is as follows: DARVTQTPRHKVTEMGQEVTMRCQPILGHNTVFWYRQTMMQGLELLAYFRNRAPLDDSGMPKDRFSAEMPDATLATLKIQPSEPRDSAVYFCASGLPGQVYNEQFFGPGTRLTVL.

DNA of the CDR3: TGCGCCAGCAGCTTGGGAGCAGGGAATGGCTACACCTTC. Translation gives CASSLGAGNGYTF. J is TRBJ1-2 and V is TRBV5-1; weak D call: TRBD1 (5 bases). V shed 0 bases and J shed 6 bases, with 9 bases lying between them. CDR1 SGHRS and CDR2 YFSETQ come from the germline V gene. The CDR3 extends over 13 amino acids.

V is TRBV6-6 and J is TRBJ2-7, with 11 bases fitting TRBD1. With 2 bases clipped from V and 5 bases from J, the junction kept 8 bases outside the gene matches. CDR1 MNHNY and CDR2 SVGAGI come from the germline V gene (reference sequence). The CDR3 extends over 16 amino acids. This CDR3 reads CASSYKGWTGGHEQYF. The DNA of the CDR3 is TGTGCCAGCAGTTACAAGGGCTGGACAGGGGGCCACGAGCAGTACTTC.

The rearrangement uses TRBV27 and TRBJ2-1; 14 positions match TRBD2. V was clipped by 2 bases and J by 7 bases; unmatched bases: 1. Germline V CDR1 and CDR2: MNHEY, SMNVEV (reference sequence). This CDR3 is built from 15 residues. The CDR3 is CASSLGTSGSNEQFF. The CDR3 coding sequence is TGTGCCAGCAGTTTAGGGACTAGCGGGAGTAATGAGCAGTTCTTC.

The rearrangement links TRBV2 to TRBJ2-1, with 8 bases fitting TRBD2. The CDR3 is 14 residues long. Germline trimming cut 6 bases from V and 4 bases from J; bases unmatched to any gene: 5. CDR1 SNHLY and CDR2 FYNNEI come from the germline V gene. CDR3 sequence reads: CASRTSEGYNEQFF. CDR3 in DNA: TGTGCCAGCAGGACTAGCGAGGGGTACAATGAGCAGTTCTTC. The full variable domain, completed using reference TRBV2 and TRBJ2-1, is EPEVTQTPSHQVTQMGQEVILRCVPISNHLYFYWYRQILGQKVEFLVSFYNNEISEKSEIFDDQFSVERPDGSNFTLKIRSTKLEDSAMYFCASRTSEGYNEQFFGPGTRLTVL.

Only a few counts were recorded for this clone. This CDR3 reads CASSEVSGRLEKLFF. The CDR3 region has the DNA TGTGCCAGCAGTGAAGTGAGCGGACGGTTAGAAAAACTGTTTTTT. The V gene is TRBV2, the J gene TRBJ1-4, with no clear D. The CDR3 runs to 15 residues. V was clipped by 1 base and J by 8 bases, with 14 bases between them. CDR1 SNHLY and CDR2 FYNNEI come from the germline V gene.

This chain links TRBV6-1 with TRBJ2-7, with TRBD1 matching over 8 bases. This CDR3 has 14 residues. Trimming took 4 bases from V and 4 from J; bases not matched to a gene: 6. CDR1 is MNHNS, CDR2 SASEGT, per germline. DNA of the CDR3: TGTGCCAGCAGTGTTCTGACAGGGGAATACGAGCAGTACTTC. Translating gives CASSVLTGEYEQYF.

This sequence joins TRBV15 and TRBJ2-1; 7 bases fit TRBD1. The CDR3 totals 13 residues. The ends lost 9 bases at V and 4 bases at J; junction bases unmatched: 6. Germline V gene lookup returns CDR1 LNHNV and CDR2 YYDKDF (reference sequence). The CDR3 spells CATAGTAYNEQFF. The CDR3 DNA reads TGTGCCACGGCCGGGACAGCTTACAATGAGCAGTTCTTC.

V is TRBV28 and J is TRBJ1-2, with 7 bases lining up with TRBD1. The CDR3 contains 14 residues. The germline V gene encodes CDR1 MDHEN and CDR2 SYDVKM. Trimming took 8 bases from V and 2 from J; bases not matched to a gene: 8. The CDR3 loop is CASSSGTENYGYTF. The CDR3, as DNA: TGTGCCAGCTCTTCCGGGACAGAAAACTATGGCTACACCTTC.

The J gene is TRBJ1-1, the V gene TRBV13; 7 nucleotides line up with TRBD1. Germline V gene data show CDR1 as PRHDT and CDR2 as FYEKMQ (reference sequence). The CDR3 runs to 14 residues. With V trimmed by 3 bases and J by 5 bases, 6 bases remained unmatched. The CDR3 spells CASSFDRARTEAFF. The CDR3 nucleotides are TGTGCCAGCAGCTTCGACAGGGCACGGACTGAAGCTTTCTTT. The full variable domain, in which reference TRBV13 and TRBJ1-1 provide the parts outside the CDR3, is AAGVIQSPRHLIKEKRETATLKCYPIPRHDTVYWYQQGPGQDPQFLISFYEKMQSDKGSIPDRFSAQQFSDYHSELNMSSLELGDSALYFCASSFDRARTEAFFGQGTRLTVV.

V is TRBV7-3 and J is TRBJ2-4; 7 nucleotides line up with TRBD2. The germline CDR1 and CDR2 sequences are SGHTA and FQGTGA. This CDR3 spans 13 amino acids. Germline trimming cut 5 bases from V and 10 bases from J; bases unmatched to any gene: 8. CDR3 sequence (DNA): TGTGCCAGCAGCCGCTCCAGCGGGGCAATTCAGTACTTC. Its protein product is CASSRSSGAIQYF.

This chain connects TRBV7-3 to TRBJ1-2, with TRBD1 as a possible D gene (6 bases). Germline values: CDR1 SGHTA, CDR2 FQGTGA. The CDR3 sequence is 14 residues long. The germline V and J ends were trimmed by 5 bases and 5 bases, with 15 bases remaining between them. CDR3 bases: TGTGCCAGCAGCCCTGGACCAGGGGAGTATGGCTACACCTTC. Protein sequence: CASSPGPGEYGYTF.

The gene calls are TRBV29-1 and TRBJ1-4; unclear D gene. From germline, CDR1 is SQVTM and CDR2 ANQGSEA. This CDR3 region has 11 residues. The V end lost 4 bases, the J end lost 6 bases, and 6 bases lay between the germline ends. CDR3 bases: TGCAGCGTTGCCACTTATGAAAAACTGTTTTTT. It specifies CSVATYEKLFF.

The V call is TRBV28, the J call TRBJ2-5, with 9 bases aligning to TRBD1. Germline values: CDR1 MDHEN, CDR2 SYDVKM. This CDR3 spans 14 amino acids. The trim removed 8 bases at V and 11 bases at J, leaving 15 bases unmatched. CDR3 DNA: TGTGCCAGCCTACCCGGGACAGGGATTACGAGGCAGTACTTC. This translates into CASLPGTGITRQYF.

V and J are TRBV5-6 and TRBJ1-5; D possibly corresponds to TRBD1 (5 bases). CDR3 length: 15 amino acids. Trimming removed 2 bases at V and 4 bases at J, with 13 bases between. CDR1 and CDR2 from the germline V gene are SGHDT and YYEEEE. The CDR3 here is CASSFRQNRNQPQHF. DNA for the CDR3: TGTGCCAGCAGCTTCAGACAGAACAGAAATCAGCCCCAGCATTTT.

For this clone: Different DNA sequences within this sample yield the same CDR3. V gene TRBV29-1 combines with J gene TRBJ1-3, with 9 bases lining up with TRBD1. The germline CDR1 and CDR2 sequences are SQVTM and ANQGSEA. V lost 4 bases to trimming and J lost 4 bases; unmatched junction nucleotides: 2. This CDR3 is built from 13 residues. In DNA, the CDR3 is TGCAGCGTTGCACAGGGGGCCGGAAACACCATATATTTT. Amino acids: CSVAQGAGNTIYF.

The V and J genes are TRBV29-1 and TRBJ2-1, with 12 positions matching TRBD2. The CDR3 length is 14 residues. Germline CDR1 SQVTM, CDR2 ANQGSEA. V lost 6 bases to trimming and J lost 7 bases; unmatched junction nucleotides: 7. CDR3 nucleotide sequence: TGCAGCGTCCTAGCGGGAGGGCCTTGGAATGAGCAGTTCTTC. This codes for CSVLAGGPWNEQFF.

The chain is built from TRBV28 and TRBJ1-1; TRBD1 aligns across 10 bases. The CDR3 contains 14 residues. V shed 5 bases and J 11 bases; nucleotides not matched to a gene: 11. CDR1 MDHEN and CDR2 SYDVKM come from the germline V gene. CDR3 amino acids: CASSISTGGDIAFF. DNA of the CDR3: TGTGCCAGCAGTATATCGACAGGGGGCGATATTGCTTTCTTT. The variable domain in full, with the rest retrieved from reference TRBV28 and TRBJ1-1, is DVKVTQSSRYLVKRTGEKVFLECVQDMDHENMFWYRQDPGLGLRLIYFSYDVKMKEKGDIPEGYSVSREKKERFSLILESASTNQTSMYLCASSISTGGDIAFFGQGTRLTVV.

The CDR3 sequence is CASSLVTGAAAYEQYF. The CDR3 DNA reads as TGTGCCAGCAGCTTGGTAACAGGGGCGGCCGCATATGAGCAGTACTTC. This chain connects TRBV11-3 to TRBJ2-7, with 7 bases matching TRBD1. V was pared by 3 bases and J by 7 bases, with 15 bases of the junction left unmatched. Germline V gene sequence: CDR1 SGHNT, CDR2 YENEEA. CDR3 length: 16 amino acids.

J is TRBJ2-3 and V is TRBV4-2; TRBD2 matches 12 bases. Per the germline V gene, CDR1 is LGHNA and CDR2 is YNFKEQ. The trim removed 1 base at V and 2 bases at J, leaving 4 bases unmatched. The CDR3 runs to 17 residues. Written as DNA, the CDR3 is TGTGCCAGCAGCCAAGGACTAGCGGGGGCCAACACAGATACGCAGTATTTT. It is translated as CASSQGLAGANTDTQYF.

The genes are TRBV15 and TRBJ2-5, with D unclear. The CDR3 totals 13 residues. Germline V gives CDR1 LNHNV, CDR2 YYDKDF (reference sequence). Trimming took 6 bases from V and 1 from J, leaving 9 bases between them. The CDR3 region has the DNA TGTGCCACCAGTCCCACAATCCAAGAGACCCAGTACTTC. Translated: CATSPTIQETQYF.

The chain carries TRBV11-2 and TRBJ2-7; perhaps TRBD2 as D (7 bases). Germline loops: CDR1 SGHAT, CDR2 FQNNGV. CDR3 size: 15 residues. Trimming cost V 4 bases and J 3 bases, with 16 bases left between them. DNA of the CDR3: TGTGCCAGCAGCTCAGCGGGACAAGGATTCTACGAGCAGTACTTC. As protein: CASSSAGQGFYEQYF.

This chain joins TRBV7-2 and TRBJ2-5, with 8 bases fitting TRBD1. The CDR3 spans 14 residues. Trimming at V came to 4 bases and at J to 6 bases, leaving 7 bases not matched to a gene. Germline-derived CDR1 and CDR2 are SGHTA and FQGNSA. The DNA for the CDR3 is TGTGCCAGCAGCTCGGTTACAGGGGGAAAGACCCAGTACTTC. Its protein product is CASSSVTGGKTQYF. The complete variable domain, with remaining parts taken from reference TRBV7-2 and TRBJ2-5, reads GAGVSQSPSNKVTEKGKDVELRCDPISGHTALYWYRQSLGQGLEFLIYFQGNSAPDKSGLPSDRFSAERTGGSVSTLTIQRTQQEDSAVYLCASSSVTGGKTQYFGPGTRLLVL.

The chain couples TRBV10-3 to TRBJ2-2, with a weak D call TRBD1 (6 bases). Trimming left V 5 bases short and J 3 bases short, with 10 bases between. From germline, CDR1 is ENHRY and CDR2 SYGVKD. The CDR3 consists of 14 residues. In DNA form, the CDR3 reads TGTGCCATCAGTAGGGACACCTACACCGGGGAGCTGTTTTTT. Translation gives CAISRDTYTGELFF.

The chain joins TRBV11-2 to TRBJ2-7, with 7 bases identical to TRBD2. Germline trimming cut 4 bases from V and 7 bases from J; bases unmatched to any gene: 10. Per germline, CDR1 SGHAT and CDR2 FQNNGV. CDR3 size: 14 residues. CDR3 protein: CASSSAGFRREQYF. DNA for the CDR3: TGTGCCAGCAGCTCAGCGGGATTTAGGAGGGAGCAGTACTTC.

The chain joins TRBV5-1 to TRBJ1-1, with TRBD1 identical over 7 bases. The CDR3 is made up of 13 amino acids. V was pared by 3 bases and J by 9 bases, with 8 bases of the junction left unmatched. Germline CDR1 and CDR2: SGHRS and YFSETQ. Here the CDR3 DNA reads TGCGCCAGCAGCTCCGAGGGACAGACTAAAGCTTTCTTT. Protein sequence: CASSSEGQTKAFF.

The gene calls are TRBV9 and TRBJ2-7; 11 nucleotides line up with TRBD1. V shed 5 bases and J 5 bases; nucleotides not matched to a gene: 15. The CDR3 sequence is 17 residues long. Germline CDR1 reads SGDLS; CDR2 reads YYNGEE. The chain's CDR3 is CASSLGQGVQSSNEQYF. CDR3 sequence (DNA): TGTGCCAGCAGTTTGGGACAGGGGGTACAGTCGTCGAACGAGCAGTACTTC.

This chain connects TRBV11-2 to TRBJ2-7, with 8 bases that match TRBD1. CDR3 length: 14 residues. V was clipped by 3 bases and J by 1 base; unmatched bases: 2. CDR1 is SGHAT and CDR2 is FQNNGV in the germline V gene. The CDR3 loop reads CASSFDRGSYEQYF. Here the CDR3 DNA reads TGTGCCAGCAGCTTCGACAGGGGATCCTACGAGCAGTACTTC.

Comment on this clone: At one end the junction does not follow the germline gene, possibly because of a read error. The CDR3 DNA sequence: TGCAGTGCCCCCGGACACATCTTT. Its translation: CSAPGHIF. The chain joins TRBV20-1 to TRBJ1-1; a weak D match, TRBD1 (5 bases). Germline-derived CDR1 and CDR2 are DFQATT and SNEGSKA (reference sequence). The CDR3 covers 8 residues.

V is TRBV19 and J is TRBJ1-3, with 7 bases fitting TRBD1. The CDR3 has 14 amino acids. Trimming cost V 8 bases and J 0 bases; bases outside gene matches: 4. Germline V gives CDR1 LNHDA, CDR2 SQIVND (reference sequence). CDR3 DNA: TGTGCCAGTGTGACAGGGCCCTCTGGAAACACCATATATTTT. Encoded protein: CASVTGPSGNTIYF.

The gene calls are TRBV15 and TRBJ2-1; D unclear. The CDR3 sequence is 16 residues long. The V end lost 0 bases, the J end lost 6 bases, and 15 bases lay between the germline ends. Germline V gives CDR1 LNHNV, CDR2 YYDKDF (reference sequence). In DNA form, the CDR3 reads TGTGCCACCAGCAGAGATATGGCAAGCGTCTCCAATGAGCAGTTCTTC. It translates to CATSRDMASVSNEQFF.

This chain joins TRBV1 and TRBJ2-2; the table names TRBD1, a call not compared with the DNA. TRBV1 is a pseudogene segment. CDR3 size: 15 residues. CDR3 nucleotides: TGCACCAGCAGCCAAGATAGGGGACAGACCGGGGAGCTGTTTTTT. Translated: CTSSQDRGQTGELFF.